The clone carrying this T cell receptor (beta chain) was counted a few times. What it recognizes is unknown. TCRdb's copy holds only in-frame clones and misses some; the assay was immunoSEQ multiplex PCR. The data show almost 4,500 clones, with approximately 76% seen just once and 5% to 6.5% held by the top ten. This sample is part of a study of high-grade serous ovarian cancer treatment subgroups. The tumor samples were collected prior to definitive surgery or chemotherapy. The study's findings and limits: Clonal relatedness tracked neoantigen level, and by trend copy number and mutation load. Tumors within one patient showed repertoire similarity of about 0.11 to 0.85.

Germline CDR1 MGHDK, CDR2 SYGVNS. V gave up 0 bases and J gave up 4 bases, with 15 bases separating them. The CDR3 consists of 16 residues. The receptor was derived from a human donor with high-grade serous ovarian cancer. The rearrangement joins TRBV25-1 to TRBJ1-2; D is possibly TRBD1 (6 bases). Input material: tumor tissue. Here the CDR3 reads CASSEYLGGAGYGYTF. The CDR3, as DNA: TGTGCCAGCAGTGAATATCTCGGGGGCGCTGGCTATGGCTACACCTTC.